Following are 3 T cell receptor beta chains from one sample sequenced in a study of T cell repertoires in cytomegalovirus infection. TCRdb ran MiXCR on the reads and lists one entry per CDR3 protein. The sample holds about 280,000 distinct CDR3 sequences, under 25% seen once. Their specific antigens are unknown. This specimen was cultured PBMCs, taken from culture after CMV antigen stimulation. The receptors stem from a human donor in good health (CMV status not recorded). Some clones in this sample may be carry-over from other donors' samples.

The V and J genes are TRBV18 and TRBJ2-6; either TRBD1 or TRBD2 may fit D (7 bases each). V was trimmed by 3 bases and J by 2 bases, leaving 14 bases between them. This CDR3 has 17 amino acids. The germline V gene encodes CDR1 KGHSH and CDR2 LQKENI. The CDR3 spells CASSPGEGTAGANVLTF. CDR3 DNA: TGTGCCAGCTCACCCGGGGAGGGGACAGCTGGGGCCAACGTCCTGACTTTC.

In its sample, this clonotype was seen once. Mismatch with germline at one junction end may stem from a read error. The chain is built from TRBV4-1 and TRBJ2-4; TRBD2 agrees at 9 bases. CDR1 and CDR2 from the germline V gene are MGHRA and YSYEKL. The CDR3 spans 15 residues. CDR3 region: CASSPSGVAKNIRYF. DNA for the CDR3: TGCGCCAGCAGCCCTAGCGGGGTAGCCAAAAACATTCGGTACTTC.

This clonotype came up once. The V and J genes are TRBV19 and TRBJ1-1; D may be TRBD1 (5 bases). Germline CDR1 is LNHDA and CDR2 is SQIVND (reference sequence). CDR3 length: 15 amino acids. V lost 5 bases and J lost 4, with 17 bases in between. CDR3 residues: CASSPYVGPGTEAFF. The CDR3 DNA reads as TGTGCCAGTAGTCCATACGTGGGACCAGGCACTGAAGCTTTCTTT.